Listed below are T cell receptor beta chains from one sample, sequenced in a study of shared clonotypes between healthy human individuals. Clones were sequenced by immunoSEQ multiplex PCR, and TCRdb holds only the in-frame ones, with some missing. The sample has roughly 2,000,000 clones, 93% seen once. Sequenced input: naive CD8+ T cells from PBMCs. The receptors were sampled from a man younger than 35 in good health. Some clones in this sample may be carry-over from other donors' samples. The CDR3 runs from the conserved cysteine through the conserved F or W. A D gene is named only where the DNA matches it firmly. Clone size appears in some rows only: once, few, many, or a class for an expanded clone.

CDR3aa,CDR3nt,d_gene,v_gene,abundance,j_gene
CASSPRGERGDGYTF,TGTGCCAGCAGCCCACGGGGTGAGAGGGGGGATGGCTACACCTTC,-,TRBV27,-,TRBJ1-2
CASSYTPGPHNGKLFF,TGCGCCAGCAGCTACACCCCGGGACCGCATAATGGAAAACTGTTTTTT,-,TRBV4-3,-,TRBJ1-4
CASSQAVGGRRQETQYF,TGTGCCAGCAGCCAAGCCGTGGGAGGTCGGCGTCAAGAGACCCAGTACTTC,-,TRBV14,once,TRBJ2-5
CASMNSGKIYEQYF,TGTGCCAGTATGAATAGCGGAAAGATATACGAGCAGTACTTC,-,TRBV19,-,TRBJ2-7
CASSWGQRDGPQHF,TGTGCCAGCAGCTGGGGACAGAGGGACGGGCCCCAGCATTTT,TRBD1,TRBV28,-,TRBJ1-5
CASSIRVGELYEQYF,TGTGCCAGTAGTATTAGGGTGGGCGAGCTCTACGAGCAGTACTTC,-,TRBV19,-,TRBJ2-7
CASSIVWTAPIKNGYTF,TGTGCCAGTAGTATAGTTTGGACAGCGCCTATAAAAAATGGCTACACCTTC,-,TRBV19,-,TRBJ1-2
CASSLDFFEGARTEAFF,TGTGCCAGCAGCTTAGATTTTTTTGAGGGGGCGAGGACTGAAGCTTTCTTT,TRBD1,TRBV11-2,-,TRBJ1-1
CASSATGVRDTQYF,TGTGCCAGCAGCGCGACAGGGGTCAGAGATACGCAGTATTTT,TRBD1,TRBV9,-,TRBJ2-3
CASTHGGPQETQYF,TGCGCCAGTACTCACGGGGGTCCCCAAGAGACCCAGTACTTC,-,TRBV5-1,-,TRBJ2-5
CASSPGGETETQYF,TGTGCCAGCAGCCCCGGTGGGGAGACGGAGACCCAGTACTTC,-,TRBV9,-,TRBJ2-5
CASSLGGTPHNEQFF,TGTGCCAGCAGTTTAGGGGGGACGCCTCACAATGAGCAGTTCTTC,-,TRBV28,-,TRBJ2-1
CASTDRTGGAYGYTF,TGTGCCAGCACCGATCGGACAGGGGGCGCCTATGGCTACACCTTC,TRBD1,TRBV6-5,-,TRBJ1-2
CASTNRQGEDTQYF,TGTGCCAGCACCAATAGGCAGGGGGAGGATACGCAGTATTTT,TRBD1,TRBV5-4,-,TRBJ2-3
CASSFEGGYEQYF,TGTGCCAGCAGCTTCGAAGGGGGCTACGAGCAGTACTTC,-,TRBV11-2,-,TRBJ2-7
CAIRRFISAGSYEQYF,TGTGCCATCAGGCGGTTTATCTCGGCGGGAAGCTACGAGCAGTACTTC,-,TRBV10-3,-,TRBJ2-7
CASRGTGDTEAFF,TGTGCCAGCAGAGGGACAGGGGACACTGAAGCTTTCTTT,TRBD1,TRBV28,-,TRBJ1-1
CASSLGYYEQYF,TGTGCCAGCAGCTTAGGGTACTACGAGCAGTACTTC,-,TRBV11-2,-,TRBJ2-7
CASSLGLVKRFF,TGTGCCAGCAGCTTAGGACTGGTAAAGAGGTTCTTC,-,TRBV7-2,-,TRBJ2-1
CASSSRTGVVTEAFF,TGTGCCAGCAGCTCTCGGACAGGGGTGGTCACTGAAGCTTTCTTT,TRBD1,TRBV7-9,-,TRBJ1-1
CASSSRRDRGTDTQYF,TGTGCCAGCAGTTCCCGCCGGGACAGGGGCACAGATACGCAGTATTTT,TRBD1,TRBV6-5,-,TRBJ2-3
CASLGLAVIPGELFF,TGTGCCAGCTTGGGACTAGCGGTTATACCCGGGGAGCTGTTTTTT,TRBD2,TRBV7-9,-,TRBJ2-2
CASSLDGARQFF,TGCGCCAGCAGCTTGGACGGGGCGAGGCAGTTCTTC,-,TRBV5-1,-,TRBJ2-1
CASSVAWGSAASTDTQYF,TGTGCCAGCAGCGTAGCTTGGGGTTCAGCGGCTAGCACAGATACGCAGTATTTT,-,TRBV9,-,TRBJ2-3
CASSGTDLGELFF,TGTGCCAGCAGCGGGACCGACCTCGGGGAGCTGTTTTTT,-,TRBV9,-,TRBJ2-2
CASSFRAREVSSYNSPLHF,-,-,TRBV27,once,TRBJ1-6
CSAWSRDEQFF,TGCAGCGCATGGAGCCGGGATGAGCAGTTCTTC,-,TRBV29-1,-,TRBJ2-1
CASSIDVRRMNTGELFF,TGTGCCAGTAGTATAGACGTGAGGAGAATGAACACCGGGGAGCTGTTTTTT,-,TRBV19,-,TRBJ2-2
CASSSDWAYEQYF,TGTGCCAGCAGTTCGGACTGGGCCTACGAGCAGTACTTC,-,TRBV6-5,-,TRBJ2-7
CASSARDSSRETQYF,TGTGCCAGCAGTGCCCGGGACTCATCCCGAGAGACCCAGTACTTC,-,TRBV25-1,once,TRBJ2-5
CASSSDGRISYEQYF,TGTGCCAGCAGCTCGGACGGAAGAATCTCCTACGAGCAGTACTTC,-,TRBV7-9,-,TRBJ2-7
CASSLALKKVHEQYF,TGCGCCAGCAGCTTGGCTCTAAAGAAGGTCCACGAGCAGTACTTC,-,TRBV5-1,-,TRBJ2-7
CASSSQGLAGEQYF,TGTGCCAGCAGTTCCCAGGGACTAGCGGGCGAGCAGTACTTC,TRBD2,TRBV27,-,TRBJ2-7
CASSELVGLALSEQYF,TGTGCCAGCAGTGAATTAGTGGGACTAGCCCTCTCCGAGCAGTACTTC,TRBD2,TRBV6-1,-,TRBJ2-7
CASSSNPYNEQFF,TGTGCCAGCAGTTCGAACCCGTACAATGAGCAGTTCTTC,-,TRBV27,-,TRBJ2-1
CASSFVEGRNTEAFF,TGTGCCAGCAGCTTCGTGGAGGGGAGGAACACTGAAGCTTTCTTT,-,TRBV5-4,-,TRBJ1-1
CSVEDLTLMRRRQETQYF,TGCAGCGTTGAAGATCTGACCCTAATGAGGCGGAGACAAGAGACCCAGTACTTC,-,TRBV29-1,-,TRBJ2-5
CASRLVPRVGETQYF,TGTGCCAGCAGACTTGTCCCGAGGGTCGGGGAGACCCAGTACTTC,-,TRBV7-8,-,TRBJ2-5
CASSLQGHTEAFF,TGTGCCAGCAGTTTACAGGGACACACTGAAGCTTTCTTT,-,TRBV27,-,TRBJ1-1
CASRGDSYEQYF,TGCGCCAGCAGGGGGGACTCCTACGAGCAGTACTTC,-,TRBV5-1,-,TRBJ2-7
CASSLGGGIYEQYF,TGCGCCAGCAGCTTGGGTGGAGGAATCTACGAGCAGTACTTC,-,TRBV5-1,-,TRBJ2-7
CASSLAQGTDYGYTF,TGTGCCAGCAGCTTAGCCCAGGGGACGGACTATGGCTACACCTTC,-,TRBV7-2,-,TRBJ1-2
CASNLSPGRENTEAFF,TGTGCCAGCAACCTCAGCCCGGGGCGGGAGAACACTGAAGCTTTCTTT,-,TRBV7-8,once,TRBJ1-1
CASRWTSGGGDTQYF,TGTGCCAGCAGGTGGACTAGCGGGGGGGGAGATACGCAGTATTTT,TRBD2,TRBV27,-,TRBJ2-3
CASSVISGQGFYGYTF,TGTGCCAGCAGCGTTATCTCGGGACAGGGGTTCTATGGCTACACCTTC,TRBD1,TRBV7-2,-,TRBJ1-2
CASRQGNSGANVLTF,TGTGCCAGCAGACAGGGGAACTCTGGGGCCAACGTCCTGACTTTC,TRBD1,TRBV6-6,-,TRBJ2-6
CASSLGYF,TGTGCCAGCAGCTTAGGGTATTTT,-,TRBV7-9,-,TRBJ2-3
CASSGLAGLGASYEQYF,TGTGCCAGCAGCGGACTAGCGGGGCTGGGGGCCTCCTACGAGCAGTACTTC,TRBD2,TRBV27,-,TRBJ2-7
CASTLRPSPYEQYF,TGTGCCAGCACCCTAAGGCCCTCTCCCTACGAGCAGTACTTC,-,TRBV28,-,TRBJ2-7
CASSATGQGLLVDQPQHF,TGTGCCAGCAGCGCGACGGGACAGGGGCTACTAGTCGATCAGCCCCAGCATTTT,TRBD1,TRBV7-9,-,TRBJ1-5
CASALGVVEQYF,TGTGCCAGCGCCTTAGGCGTAGTCGAGCAGTACTTC,-,TRBV28,-,TRBJ2-7